This note documents a single TCR beta chain sequence. The antigen is undetermined. The CDR3 is 17 residues long. Germline V gene data show CDR1 as KGHSH and CDR2 as LQKENI. V lost 2 bases, J lost 0 bases, and 6 bases stayed unmatched. This record comes from a study of response to subunit inactivated influenza vaccine. Study results and limitations: The study's authors posited that every seasonal influenza vaccination enlists few new T cells.

TCRdb reprocessed the RT-PCR reads with MiXCR, giving one entry per CDR3 protein. The table lists 560,000 or so distinct CDR3 sequences, 7.6% of them singletons. The genes are TRBV18 and TRBJ2-3; 9 bases agree with TRBD1. The input for sequencing was PBMCs from blood, taken around 25 months after vaccination. This receptor was obtained from a man aged 45 to 70 who received an inactivated influenza vaccine. The CDR3 is CASSPGQGRPSTDTQYF. CDR3 nucleotide sequence: TGTGCCAGCTCACCAGGACAGGGGCGTCCTAGCACAGATACGCAGTATTTT.